A single T cell receptor (beta chain) is shown here with its context. Sequencing used immunoSEQ multiplex PCR; TCRdb keeps in-frame clones, though not all of them. The sample contains around 180,000 clones, 94% of which appear only once. V lost 4 bases and J lost 6; bases outside the gene matches: 11. Looked up from germline, CDR1 is KGHDR and CDR2 is SFDVKD. The length of the CDR3 is 17 residues. This entry belongs to a study of T cell responses to AZD1222 COVID-19 vaccine. Sample: peripheral blood, taken on day 0 of AZD1222 vaccination. This clonotype originated in an adult in good health. The V and J genes are TRBV24-1 and TRBJ2-1, with 10 bases aligning to TRBD2. DNA for the CDR3: TGTGCCACCAGTGAAACAACGGGACTAGCGTTCCGCAATGAGCAGTTCTTC. It is translated as CATSETTGLAFRNEQFF.